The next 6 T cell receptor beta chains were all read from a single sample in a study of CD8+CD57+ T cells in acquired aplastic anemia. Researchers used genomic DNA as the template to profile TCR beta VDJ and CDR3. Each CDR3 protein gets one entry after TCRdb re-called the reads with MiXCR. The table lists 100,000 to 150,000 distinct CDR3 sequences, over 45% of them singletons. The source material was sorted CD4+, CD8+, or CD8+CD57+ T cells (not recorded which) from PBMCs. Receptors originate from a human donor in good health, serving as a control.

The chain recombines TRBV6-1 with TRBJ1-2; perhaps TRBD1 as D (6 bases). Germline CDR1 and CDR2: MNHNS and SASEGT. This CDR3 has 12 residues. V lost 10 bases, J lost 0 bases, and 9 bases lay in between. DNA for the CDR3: TGTGCCACCACAGGGTCTAACTATGGCTACACCTTC. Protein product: CATTGSNYGYTF.

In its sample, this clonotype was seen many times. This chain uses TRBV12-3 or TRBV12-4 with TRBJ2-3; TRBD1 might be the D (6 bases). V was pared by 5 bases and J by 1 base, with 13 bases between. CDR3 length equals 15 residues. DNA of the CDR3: TGTGCCAGCAGTCCACACAGGGATGGCACAGATACGCAGTATTTT. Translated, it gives CASSPHRDGTDTQYF.

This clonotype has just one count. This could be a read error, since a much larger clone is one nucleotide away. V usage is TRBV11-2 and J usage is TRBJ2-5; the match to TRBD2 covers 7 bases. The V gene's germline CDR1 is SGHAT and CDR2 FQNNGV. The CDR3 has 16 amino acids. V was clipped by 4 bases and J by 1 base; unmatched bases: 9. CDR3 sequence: CASSSGQGGGQETQYF. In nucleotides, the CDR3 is TGTGCCAGCAGCTCCGGCCAGGGCGGGGGCCAAGAGACCCAGTACTTC.

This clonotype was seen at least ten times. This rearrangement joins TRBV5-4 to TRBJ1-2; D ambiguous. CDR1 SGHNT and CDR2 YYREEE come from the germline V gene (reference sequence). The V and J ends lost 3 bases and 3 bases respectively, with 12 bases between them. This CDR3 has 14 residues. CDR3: CASSSIQEYYGYTF. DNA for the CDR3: TGTGCCAGCAGCTCTATACAAGAATACTATGGCTACACCTTC.

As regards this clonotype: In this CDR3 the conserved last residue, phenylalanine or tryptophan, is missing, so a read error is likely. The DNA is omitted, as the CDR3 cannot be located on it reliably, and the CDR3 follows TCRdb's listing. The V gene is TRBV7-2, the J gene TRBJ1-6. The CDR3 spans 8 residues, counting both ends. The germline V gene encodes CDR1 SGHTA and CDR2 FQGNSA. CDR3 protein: CASSPLLL.

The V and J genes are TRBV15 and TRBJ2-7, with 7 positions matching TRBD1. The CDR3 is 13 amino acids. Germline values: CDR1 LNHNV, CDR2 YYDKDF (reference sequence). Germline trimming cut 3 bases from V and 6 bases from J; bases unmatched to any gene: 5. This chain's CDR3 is CATSRTGKREQYF. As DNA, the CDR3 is TGTGCCACCAGCAGGACAGGGAAACGCGAGCAGTACTTC.